These T cell receptor beta chains were read from a single sample in a study of shared clonotypes between healthy human individuals. Clones were read by immunoSEQ multiplex PCR, and TCRdb kept only the in-frame ones, dropping some. Of under 1 million clones in the sample, 90% to 97% were seen once. Material for sequencing was naive CD8+ T cells sorted from blood. The receptor source for this set is a man aged 25 to 40 in good health. Each CDR3 is given with its conserved first and last residue. Fields, in order: J gene, clone size, D gene, V gene, CDR3 DNA, CDR3 protein. A D gene is named only where the DNA matches it firmly. Size is stated for part of the rows, as once, few or many counts, or as a class when the clone is expanded.

J: TRBJ2-7
size: .
D: .
V: TRBV5-3
DNA: TGTGCCAGAAGCCTGCCACCGCAGGGCGACTACGAGCAGTACTTC
CDR3: CARSLPPQGDYEQYF

J: TRBJ2-7
size: .
D: .
V: TRBV4-1
DNA: TGCGCCAGCAGCCAAGATCCCCCCGAGGGGGGGATCGAGCAGTACTTC
CDR3: CASSQDPPEGGIEQYF

J: TRBJ2-1
size: .
D: TRBD2
V: TRBV5-1
DNA: TGCGCCAGCAGCTTGCCAGGGACTAGCAATGAGCAGTTCTTC
CDR3: CASSLPGTSNEQFF

J: TRBJ2-1
size: .
D: .
V: TRBV29-1
DNA: TGCAGCGTTGAAGGCGAGTTGCTAACGAATGAGCAGTTCTTC
CDR3: CSVEGELLTNEQFF

J: TRBJ2-1
size: .
D: .
V: TRBV29-1
DNA: TGCAGCATCACCCCTACGGGACCGATAATAGCGGTCCATGAGCAGTTCTTC
CDR3: CSITPTGPIIAVHEQFF

J: TRBJ2-2
size: .
D: TRBD2
V: TRBV18
DNA: TGTGCCAGCTCACCACTAGCGGGAGAGAGGGGAACCGGGGAGCTGTTTTTT
CDR3: CASSPLAGERGTGELFF

J: TRBJ2-1
size: .
D: .
V: TRBV6-5
DNA: TGTGCCAGCAGTTACAGTGGGGATGGGCACAATGAGCAGTTCTTC
CDR3: CASSYSGDGHNEQFF

J: TRBJ2-1
size: .
D: TRBD1
V: TRBV5-6
DNA: TGTGCCAGCAGCTTGGGACAGGGGGTCTTCTCCAATGAGCAGTTCTTC
CDR3: CASSLGQGVFSNEQFF

J: TRBJ2-2
size: .
D: .
V: TRBV27
DNA: TGTGCCAGCAGTCCCGACCTGAACACCGGGGAGCTGTTTTTT
CDR3: CASSPDLNTGELFF

J: TRBJ2-7
size: .
D: .
V: TRBV23-1
DNA: TGCGCCAGCAGTCAATCGCGGGACAGAACCTACGAGCAGTACTTC
CDR3: CASSQSRDRTYEQYF

J: TRBJ2-1
size: .
D: .
V: TRBV7-9
DNA: TGTGCCAGCACCGACAGTTCGAGCTCCTACAATGAGCAGTTCTTC
CDR3: CASTDSSSSYNEQFF

J: TRBJ2-1
size: .
D: .
V: TRBV15
DNA: TGTGCCACCAGCCGGTACATCGAGCTGCAATACAATGAGCAGTTCTTC
CDR3: CATSRYIELQYNEQFF

J: TRBJ1-1
size: .
D: .
V: TRBV5-4
DNA: TGTGCCAGCAGCTTGGGGCCCGAGAACACTGAAGCTTTCTTT
CDR3: CASSLGPENTEAFF

J: TRBJ2-3
size: .
D: TRBD1
V: TRBV11-2
DNA: TGTGCCAGCAGCCTAATCTGGGACAGGGACGATACGCAGTATTTT
CDR3: CASSLIWDRDDTQYF

J: TRBJ2-3
size: .
D: .
V: TRBV14
DNA: TGTGCCAGCAGTCGGACGTCCGGATACACAGATACGCAGTATTTT
CDR3: CASSRTSGYTDTQYF

J: TRBJ2-7
size: .
D: .
V: TRBV25-1
DNA: TGTGCCAGCAGTGAATCCTGGCACGAGCAGTACTTC
CDR3: CASSESWHEQYF

J: TRBJ2-1
size: .
D: TRBD1
V: TRBV13
DNA: TGTGCCAGCAGCTCCAGGCGGACAGGGAGCCTCTACAATGAGCAGTTCTTC
CDR3: CASSSRRTGSLYNEQFF

J: TRBJ1-1
size: .
D: .
V: TRBV9
DNA: TGTGCCAGCGAACAGGTGAACACTGAAGCTTTCTTT
CDR3: CASEQVNTEAFF

J: TRBJ2-3
size: .
D: .
V: TRBV7-9
DNA: TGTGCCAGCAGCTCCACGCAGGGGACACCGAGCACAGATACGCAGTATTTT
CDR3: CASSSTQGTPSTDTQYF

J: TRBJ2-3
size: .
D: .
V: TRBV29-1
DNA: TGCAGCGTTGAGGGGGGCTATTTACTAGTGACAGATACGCAGTATTTT
CDR3: CSVEGGYLLVTDTQYF

J: TRBJ1-2
size: .
D: .
V: TRBV7-8
DNA: TGTGCCAGCAGCTTAGCGCCACAAACCGGAGGCTACACCTTC
CDR3: CASSLAPQTGGYTF

J: TRBJ1-1
size: .
D: .
V: TRBV9
DNA: TGTGCCAGCAGCACTGAGTGGGGGTCTGAAGCTTTCTTT
CDR3: CASSTEWGSEAFF

J: TRBJ2-3
size: .
D: TRBD2
V: TRBV25-1
DNA: TGTGCCAGCAGTGAGTTAGCACTAGCGGGGAGCACAGATACGCAGTATTTT
CDR3: CASSELALAGSTDTQYF

J: TRBJ2-1
size: .
D: .
V: TRBV5-1
DNA: TGCGCCAGCAGCTCTGGCTTCAATGAGCAGTTCTTC
CDR3: CASSSGFNEQFF

J: TRBJ2-7
size: .
D: .
V: TRBV5-1
DNA: TGCGCCAGCAGCTTGGAGGGACACACCATCTACGAGCAGTACTTC
CDR3: CASSLEGHTIYEQYF

J: TRBJ2-1
size: once
D: .
V: TRBV2
DNA: TGTGCCATGCTAGGCGGAGAGTACAATGAGCAGTTCTTC
CDR3: CAMLGGEYNEQFF

J: TRBJ2-5
size: .
D: TRBD2
V: TRBV5-8
DNA: TGTGCCAGCAGCTCATACGGACTAGCGGGGCAAGAGACCCAGTACTTC
CDR3: CASSSYGLAGQETQYF

J: TRBJ2-1
size: .
D: TRBD2
V: TRBV2
DNA: TGTGCCAGCAGCATACCCTCTACCACTAGCGGGAGATTTAATGAGCAGTTCTTC
CDR3: CASSIPSTTSGRFNEQFF

J: TRBJ2-1
size: .
D: .
V: TRBV27
DNA: TGTGCCAGCAAAGGATGGAATTCCTACAATGAGCAGTTCTTC
CDR3: CASKGWNSYNEQFF

J: TRBJ2-7
size: .
D: .
V: TRBV11-2
DNA: TGTGCCAGCAGCTTACGGCAGGGGCGCTACGAGCAGTACTTC
CDR3: CASSLRQGRYEQYF

J: TRBJ2-2
size: .
D: .
V: TRBV4-3
DNA: TGCGCCAGCAGCCAGATACCGAACACCGGGGAGCTGTTTTTT
CDR3: CASSQIPNTGELFF

J: TRBJ2-2
size: .
D: TRBD1
V: TRBV29-1
DNA: TGCAGCGTTGAGGACAGGGGCACCGGGGAGCTGTTTTTT
CDR3: CSVEDRGTGELFF

J: TRBJ1-3
size: .
D: .
V: TRBV19
DNA: TGTGCCAGTACCCCAGGAACTGGAAACACCATATATTTT
CDR3: CASTPGTGNTIYF

J: TRBJ1-3
size: .
D: .
V: TRBV28
DNA: TGTGCCAGCAGCCCGCTTGGAAACACCATATATTTT
CDR3: CASSPLGNTIYF

J: TRBJ2-1
size: .
D: TRBD1
V: TRBV7-9
DNA: TGTGCCAGCAGCCCTAGACAGGGTTACAATGAGCAGTTCTTC
CDR3: CASSPRQGYNEQFF

J: TRBJ2-1
size: .
D: TRBD2
V: TRBV9
DNA: TGTGCCAGCAGCGTAGTAGCTAGCGGGTTCTACAATGAGCAGTTCTTC
CDR3: CASSVVASGFYNEQFF

J: TRBJ2-2
size: .
D: .
V: TRBV9
DNA: TGTGCCAGCAGCGTAGGAGAAAGCGGGTGGGACGGGGAGCTGTTTTTT
CDR3: CASSVGESGWDGELFF